This is a list of T cell receptor beta chains from one sample in a study of radiation and T cells in renal cell carcinoma. The protocol was immunoSEQ multiplex PCR, while the TCRdb copy is restricted to in-frame clones and leaves out a portion. Of roughly 53,000 clones in the sample, roughly 83% were seen once. The source material was blood, sampled from a patient whose treatment included radiotherapy and nephrectomy. These receptors originate from a woman in her 70s with renal cell carcinoma. CDR3s include the opening cysteine and the closing phenylalanine or tryptophan. Fields, in order: J gene, clone size, D gene, V gene, CDR3 protein, CDR3 DNA. D genes are given only for firm matches. Some rows have no size entry. The others give once, few or many, or a class for an expanded clone.

J: TRBJ1-4; size: NA; D: TRBD1; V: TRBV6-5; CDR3: CASSLSTGWAEKLFF; DNA: TGTGCCAGCAGTTTATCGACAGGGTGGGCGGAAAAACTGTTTTTT
J: TRBJ2-5; size: NA; D: NA; V: TRBV11-3; CDR3: CASTRRRAGKTQYF; DNA: TGTGCCAGCACCCGGCGCCGGGCGGGGAAGACCCAGTACTTC
J: TRBJ1-5; size: NA; D: NA; V: TRBV10-2; CDR3: CASSDGAQPQHF; DNA: TGCGCCAGCAGTGACGGGGCTCAGCCCCAGCATTTT
J: TRBJ1-3; size: NA; D: NA; V: TRBV5-1; CDR3: CASKRETGPSGNTIYF; DNA: TGCGCCAGCAAAAGGGAGACAGGACCCTCTGGAAACACCATATATTTT
J: TRBJ2-7; size: NA; D: NA; V: TRBV11-2; CDR3: CASSLESREPEQYF; DNA: TGTGCCAGCAGCTTAGAGTCTCGAGAGCCCGAGCAGTACTTC
J: TRBJ1-2; size: NA; D: NA; V: TRBV4-1; CDR3: CASSQDGFDSLYGYTF; DNA: TGCGCCAGCAGCCAAGACGGTTTTGACAGCCTCTATGGCTACACCTTC
J: TRBJ1-1; size: few; D: NA; V: TRBV29-1; CDR3: CSARQSDEAFF; DNA: TGCAGCGCTAGACAGTCGGATGAAGCTTTCTTT
J: TRBJ2-7; size: NA; D: TRBD1; V: TRBV5-1; CDR3: CASSSSDRGREYF; DNA: TGCGCCAGCAGCTCTAGCGACAGGGGGCGTGAATACTTC
J: TRBJ1-5; size: NA; D: NA; V: TRBV19; CDR3: CASSWVGQPQHF; DNA: TGTGCCAGTAGTTGGGTAGGGCAGCCCCAGCATTTT
J: TRBJ2-5; size: NA; D: NA; V: TRBV5-1; CDR3: CASSLVPRTGGGQETQYF; DNA: TGCGCCAGCAGCTTGGTTCCTCGGACAGGAGGAGGGCAAGAGACCCAGTACTTC
J: TRBJ2-5; size: few; D: NA; V: TRBV7-2; CDR3: CASARELGETQYF; DNA: TGTGCCAGCGCGAGGGAACTAGGAGAGACCCAGTACTTC
J: TRBJ2-2; size: NA; D: NA; V: TRBV30; CDR3: CAWSGTGELFF; DNA: TGTGCCTGGAGCGGCACCGGGGAGCTGTTTTTT
J: TRBJ2-3; size: NA; D: TRBD2; V: TRBV19; CDR3: CASSKYTSGSSTDTQYF; DNA: TGTGCCAGTAGCAAGTATACTAGCGGGAGTAGTACAGATACGCAGTATTTT
J: TRBJ2-7; size: NA; D: NA; V: TRBV9; CDR3: CASGRATYEQYF; DNA: TGTGCCAGTGGCAGGGCCACCTACGAGCAGTACTTC
J: TRBJ2-7; size: few; D: NA; V: TRBV5-5; CDR3: CASSLAGGLPYEQYF; DNA: TGTGCCAGCAGCTTGGCAGGTGGACTACCGTACGAGCAGTACTTC
J: TRBJ2-7; size: NA; D: NA; V: TRBV9; CDR3: CASSVTIGRDTGYEQYF; DNA: TGTGCCAGCAGCGTAACAATTGGTCGGGACACGGGCTACGAGCAGTACTTC
J: TRBJ2-3; size: NA; D: TRBD2; V: TRBV5-4; CDR3: CASSLTSGGQHTQYF; DNA: TGTGCCAGCAGCTTGACTAGCGGGGGCCAGCATACGCAGTATTTT
J: TRBJ1-2; size: NA; D: TRBD1; V: TRBV6-5; CDR3: CASSYGEGALYGYTF; DNA: TGTGCCAGCAGTTACGGCGAGGGGGCCCTCTATGGCTACACCTTC
J: TRBJ2-5; size: NA; D: TRBD2; V: TRBV6-5; CDR3: CASSSLAVQETQYF; DNA: TGTGCCAGCAGTTCACTAGCGGTCCAAGAGACCCAGTACTTC
J: TRBJ2-1; size: NA; D: NA; V: TRBV29-1; CDR3: CSVQGLLEQFF; DNA: TGCAGCGTTCAAGGACTTCTTGAGCAGTTCTTC
J: TRBJ1-4; size: NA; D: NA; V: TRBV4-3; CDR3: CASSKKWEGRGTNEKLFF; DNA: TGCGCCAGCTCAAAGAAGTGGGAGGGCCGAGGGACTAATGAAAAACTGTTTTTT
J: TRBJ2-3; size: NA; D: TRBD1; V: TRBV6-4; CDR3: CASSDSRQGATDTQYF; DNA: TGTGCCAGCAGTGACTCGAGGCAGGGGGCCACAGATACGCAGTATTTT
J: TRBJ1-1; size: NA; D: NA; V: TRBV11-2; CDR3: CASSLGRNTEAFF; DNA: TGTGCCAGCAGCTTAGGGCGGAACACTGAAGCTTTCTTT
J: TRBJ1-6; size: once; D: NA; V: TRBV7-8; CDR3: CASSLQTGNSPLHF; DNA: TGTGCCAGCAGCTTACAGACAGGAAATTCACCCCTCCACTTT
J: TRBJ1-1; size: NA; D: NA; V: TRBV19; CDR3: CASSIGTDSPEAFF; DNA: TGTGCCAGTAGTATAGGAACCGACAGCCCTGAAGCTTTCTTT
J: TRBJ2-7; size: NA; D: NA; V: TRBV7-6; CDR3: CASSTTGSYEQYF; DNA: TGTGCCAGCAGCACGACAGGTTCTTACGAGCAGTACTTC
J: TRBJ2-7; size: NA; D: NA; V: TRBV18; CDR3: CASSPAGTSTYEQYF; DNA: TGTGCCAGCTCACCCGCCGGGACTTCGACCTACGAGCAGTACTTC
J: TRBJ2-3; size: NA; D: TRBD1; V: TRBV6-5; CDR3: CASSYSYRGMTDTQYF; DNA: TGTGCCAGCAGTTACTCCTACAGGGGGATGACAGATACGCAGTATTTT
J: TRBJ1-1; size: NA; D: NA; V: TRBV2; CDR3: CASYRDTEAFF; DNA: TGTGCCAGCTACAGAGACACTGAAGCTTTCTTT
J: TRBJ2-2; size: NA; D: NA; V: TRBV19; CDR3: CASSIVQGYNTGELFF; DNA: TGTGCCAGTAGTATAGTGCAAGGGTATAACACCGGGGAGCTGTTTTTT
J: TRBJ2-7; size: NA; D: TRBD1; V: TRBV7-2; CDR3: CASSLRTGDYEQYF; DNA: TGTGCCAGCAGCTTGCGGACAGGGGATTACGAGCAGTACTTC
J: TRBJ2-7; size: NA; D: NA; V: TRBV11-2; CDR3: CASSLVPGLNYEQYF; DNA: TGTGCCAGCAGCTTAGTTCCGGGACTCAACTACGAGCAGTACTTC
J: TRBJ2-2; size: NA; D: TRBD2; V: TRBV9; CDR3: CASSVGTSGSIGELFF; DNA: TGTGCCAGCAGCGTAGGGACTAGCGGGAGTATCGGGGAGCTGTTTTTT
J: TRBJ1-4; size: NA; D: NA; V: TRBV4-1; CDR3: CASRLPGPSEKLFF; DNA: TGCGCCAGCAGATTACCGGGACCTAGTGAAAAACTGTTTTTT
J: TRBJ1-2; size: NA; D: TRBD1; V: TRBV5-1; CDR3: CASSLGDRNYGYTF; DNA: TGCGCCAGCAGCTTGGGGGACAGGAACTATGGCTACACCTTC
J: TRBJ1-2; size: NA; D: TRBD1; V: TRBV6-5; CDR3: CASTTGQNYGYTF; DNA: TGTGCCAGTACCACGGGACAGAACTATGGCTACACCTTC
J: TRBJ2-7; size: once; D: NA; V: TRBV4-2; CDR3: CASSQGTGYYEQYF; DNA: TGTGCCAGCAGCCAGGGGACTGGCTACTACGAGCAGTACTTC
J: TRBJ2-1; size: NA; D: NA; V: TRBV7-6; CDR3: CASSPGLRDLNEQFF; DNA: TGTGCCAGCAGCCCTGGGCTAAGGGACCTCAATGAGCAGTTCTTC
J: TRBJ1-5; size: NA; D: NA; V: TRBV19; CDR3: CASNSFTGNQPQHF; DNA: TGTGCCAGTAATTCATTTACAGGGAATCAGCCCCAGCATTTT
J: TRBJ1-1; size: NA; D: TRBD1; V: TRBV19; CDR3: CASTPQGQGGTEAFF; DNA: TGTGCCAGCACCCCCCAAGGACAGGGGGGGACTGAAGCTTTCTTT
J: TRBJ2-7; size: NA; D: TRBD2; V: TRBV5-5; CDR3: CASSLSGRAHEQYF; DNA: TGTGCCAGCAGCTTGAGCGGGAGGGCCCACGAGCAGTACTTC
J: TRBJ1-3; size: NA; D: NA; V: TRBV7-9; CDR3: CASSLREAGNTIYF; DNA: TGTGCCAGCAGCCTCCGAGAGGCGGGGAACACCATATATTTT
J: TRBJ2-7; size: hyperexpanded; D: TRBD1; V: TRBV5-6; CDR3: CASSSGQGYEQYF; DNA: TGTGCCAGCAGCTCCGGACAGGGCTACGAGCAGTACTTC
J: TRBJ1-1; size: NA; D: TRBD1; V: TRBV5-6; CDR3: CASSLEGAGGYLDTEAFF; DNA: TGTGCCAGCAGCTTGGAAGGGGCAGGGGGATATTTGGACACTGAAGCTTTCTTT
J: TRBJ2-5; size: NA; D: TRBD2; V: TRBV5-1; CDR3: CASKTGTSLFQETQYF; DNA: TGCGCCAGCAAAACCGGGACTAGCTTATTCCAAGAGACCCAGTACTTC
J: TRBJ1-1; size: NA; D: NA; V: TRBV10-3; CDR3: CAISKSGTGLNTEAFF; DNA: TGTGCCATCAGTAAATCCGGGACGGGATTGAACACTGAAGCTTTCTTT
J: TRBJ1-2; size: once; D: NA; V: TRBV12-5; CDR3: CASGLTGAPGYGYTF; DNA: TGTGCTAGTGGTTTAACCGGGGCGCCTGGCTATGGCTACACCTTC